Listed below are T cell receptor beta chains from one sample, sequenced in a study of blood T cell repertoires in COVID-19. Using immunoSEQ multiplex PCR, the repertoire was profiled, and TCRdb retains in-frame clones only, with some absent. Among roughly 260,000 clones listed, 82% were seen once. Sequencing was performed on peripheral blood. Every receptor here comes from an elderly woman with active or convalescent COVID-19. The CDR3 runs from the conserved cysteine through the conserved F or W. The order of the fields is CDR3 protein, CDR3 DNA, J gene, clone size, D gene, V gene. D genes are given only for firm matches. Clone size is stated in some rows and not others, as once, few, many or a class when expanded.

CDR3aa: CASSSRQGMGYGYTF
CDR3nt: TGTGCCAGTAGTAGTCGACAGGGGATGGGGTATGGCTACACCTTC
j_gene: TRBJ1-2
abundance: .
d_gene: TRBD1
v_gene: TRBV19

CDR3aa: CASSDTFGYSNQPQHF
CDR3nt: TGTGCCAGCAGTGATACCTTCGGGTATAGCAATCAGCCCCAGCATTTT
j_gene: TRBJ1-5
abundance: .
d_gene: .
v_gene: TRBV2

CDR3aa: CASSSGIHSGNTIYF
CDR3nt: TGTGCCAGCAGTTCAGGAATTCACTCTGGAAACACCATATATTTT
j_gene: TRBJ1-3
abundance: .
d_gene: .
v_gene: TRBV6-5

CDR3aa: CASSLATQGTEAFF
CDR3nt: TGCGCCAGCAGCTTGGCCACTCAGGGTACTGAAGCTTTCTTT
j_gene: TRBJ1-1
abundance: .
d_gene: .
v_gene: TRBV5-1

CDR3aa: CASLRMGGTEAFF
CDR3nt: TGTGCCAGTTTACGCATGGGGGGCACTGAAGCTTTCTTT
j_gene: TRBJ1-1
abundance: .
d_gene: .
v_gene: TRBV6-5

CDR3aa: CASSASQVLNTEAFF
CDR3nt: TGTGCCAGCAGTGCTTCACAGGTACTGAACACTGAAGCTTTCTTT
j_gene: TRBJ1-1
abundance: .
d_gene: .
v_gene: TRBV2

CDR3aa: CASSYSGSSYEQYF
CDR3nt: TGCGCCAGCAGTTATAGCGGGAGCTCCTACGAGCAGTACTTC
j_gene: TRBJ2-7
abundance: .
d_gene: TRBD2
v_gene: TRBV5-1

CDR3aa: CAWGKRGARTDTQYF
CDR3nt: TGTGCCTGGGGGAAGCGGGGGGCCCGCACAGATACGCAGTATTTT
j_gene: TRBJ2-3
abundance: .
d_gene: TRBD2
v_gene: TRBV30

CDR3aa: CASSSRTYSSTDTQYF
CDR3nt: TGTGCCAGCAGCTCCCGGACTTACTCTAGCACAGATACGCAGTATTTT
j_gene: TRBJ2-3
abundance: .
d_gene: .
v_gene: TRBV7-8

CDR3aa: CASSTRTGDYGYTF
CDR3nt: TGCGCCAGCAGCACCCGGACAGGGGACTATGGCTACACCTTC
j_gene: TRBJ1-2
abundance: .
d_gene: TRBD1
v_gene: TRBV5-1

CDR3aa: CASSLSRTDRGYGYTF
CDR3nt: TGTGCCAGCTCACTTTCCCGTACGGACAGGGGCTATGGCTACACCTTC
j_gene: TRBJ1-2
abundance: .
d_gene: TRBD1
v_gene: TRBV18

CDR3aa: CASSQYPQGEFLTGNTIYF
CDR3nt: TGTGCCAGCAGCCAATACCCACAGGGAGAGTTTTTGACTGGAAACACCATATATTTT
j_gene: TRBJ1-3
abundance: .
d_gene: .
v_gene: TRBV3-1/TRBV3-2

CDR3aa: CASRGGGISYEQYF
CDR3nt: TGTGCCAGCAGGGGCGGGGGTATCTCCTACGAGCAGTACTTC
j_gene: TRBJ2-7
abundance: .
d_gene: TRBD2
v_gene: TRBV6-5

CDR3aa: CASSISGTGGTDTQYF
CDR3nt: TGTGCCAGTAGTATTTCTGGGACAGGGGGAACAGATACGCAGTATTTT
j_gene: TRBJ2-3
abundance: .
d_gene: TRBD1
v_gene: TRBV19

CDR3aa: CASSPLEKLFF
CDR3nt: TGTGCCAGCAGCCCCCTTGAAAAACTGTTTTTT
j_gene: TRBJ1-4
abundance: once
d_gene: .
v_gene: TRBV6-2/TRBV6-3

CDR3aa: CASSLLGADGYTF
CDR3nt: TGCGCCAGCAGCTTGTTAGGAGCCGACGGCTACACCTTC
j_gene: TRBJ1-2
abundance: .
d_gene: .
v_gene: TRBV5-1

CDR3aa: CASSQGLAGGSTGELFF
CDR3nt: TGTGCCAGCAGCCAAGGACTAGCGGGAGGTTCCACCGGGGAGCTGTTTTTT
j_gene: TRBJ2-2
abundance: once
d_gene: TRBD2
v_gene: TRBV3-1/TRBV3-2

CDR3aa: CASSVVAAKDTQYF
CDR3nt: TGTGCCAGCAGCGTTGTAGCGGCCAAGGATACGCAGTATTTT
j_gene: TRBJ2-3
abundance: .
d_gene: .
v_gene: TRBV9

CDR3aa: CASRHGGLVGGSGNTIYF
CDR3nt: TGTGCCAGCAGGCACGGGGGTTTGGTCGGCGGCTCTGGAAACACCATATATTTT
j_gene: TRBJ1-3
abundance: once
d_gene: .
v_gene: TRBV3-1/TRBV3-2

CDR3aa: CASLFLQTSGGTDTQYF
CDR3nt: TGTGCCAGCTTATTCCTCCAGACTAGCGGGGGCACAGATACGCAGTATTTT
j_gene: TRBJ2-3
abundance: .
d_gene: TRBD2
v_gene: TRBV2

CDR3aa: CASAYRASTDTQYF
CDR3nt: TGTGCCAGCGCATATAGAGCTAGCACAGATACGCAGTATTTT
j_gene: TRBJ2-3
abundance: .
d_gene: .
v_gene: TRBV7-7

CDR3aa: CASRSRGYYSNQPQHF
CDR3nt: TGTGCCAGCCGGAGCAGGGGGTATTATAGCAATCAGCCCCAGCATTTT
j_gene: TRBJ1-5
abundance: .
d_gene: TRBD1
v_gene: TRBV2

CDR3aa: CASSQGRAGSNSPLHF
CDR3nt: TGTGCCAGCAGCCAAGGAAGGGCAGGGTCGAATTCACCCCTCCACTTT
j_gene: TRBJ1-6
abundance: .
d_gene: .
v_gene: TRBV4-2

CDR3aa: CASGENRDISNEQFF
CDR3nt: TGTGCCAGCGGAGAAAACAGGGACATAAGTAATGAGCAGTTCTTC
j_gene: TRBJ2-1
abundance: few
d_gene: .
v_gene: TRBV28

CDR3aa: CASSQEGSLRGGSEQFF
CDR3nt: TGTGCCAGCAGCCAAGAAGGATCTTTGCGGGGGGGCAGTGAGCAGTTCTTC
j_gene: TRBJ2-1
abundance: .
d_gene: TRBD2
v_gene: TRBV3-1/TRBV3-2

CDR3aa: CASSYPGLGNTEAFF
CDR3nt: TGTGCCAGCAGTTACCCGGGACTAGGGAACACTGAAGCTTTCTTT
j_gene: TRBJ1-1
abundance: .
d_gene: .
v_gene: TRBV6-5

CDR3aa: CASSQDTQGKDQPQHF
CDR3nt: TGTGCCAGCAGCCAAGATACCCAGGGTAAGGATCAGCCCCAGCATTTT
j_gene: TRBJ1-5
abundance: once
d_gene: .
v_gene: TRBV3-1/TRBV3-2

CDR3aa: CATTWQGYEKLFF
CDR3nt: TGTGCCACCACTTGGCAGGGCTATGAAAAACTGTTTTTT
j_gene: TRBJ1-4
abundance: .
d_gene: .
v_gene: TRBV28

CDR3aa: CASSDTGGRLGANVLTF
CDR3nt: TGTGCCAGCAGTGACACGGGGGGTCGTCTCGGGGCCAACGTCCTGACTTTC
j_gene: TRBJ2-6
abundance: once
d_gene: TRBD2
v_gene: TRBV6-4

CDR3aa: CSVENGDSLNTEAFF
CDR3nt: TGCAGCGTTGAGAATGGGGACAGTTTGAACACTGAAGCTTTCTTT
j_gene: TRBJ1-1
abundance: .
d_gene: TRBD1
v_gene: TRBV29-1

CDR3aa: CASSHEDRNNSPLHF
CDR3nt: TGTGCCAGTAGCCACGAGGACAGAAATAATTCACCCCTCCACTTT
j_gene: TRBJ1-6
abundance: .
d_gene: .
v_gene: TRBV19

CDR3aa: CASSLGGGRTGELFF
CDR3nt: TGCGCCAGCAGCTTGGGCGGGGGCCGCACCGGGGAGCTGTTTTTT
j_gene: TRBJ2-2
abundance: once
d_gene: .
v_gene: TRBV5-1

CDR3aa: CASSPSRQVVQPQHF
CDR3nt: TGTGCCAGCAGTCCTTCACGGCAGGTGGTTCAGCCCCAGCATTTT
j_gene: TRBJ1-5
abundance: once
d_gene: .
v_gene: TRBV6-6

CDR3aa: CASSPGLAGGYNEQFF
CDR3nt: TGTGCCAGCTCACCGGGACTAGCGGGAGGTTACAATGAGCAGTTCTTC
j_gene: TRBJ2-1
abundance: once
d_gene: TRBD2
v_gene: TRBV18

CDR3aa: CASSLARSPNEKLFF
CDR3nt: TGCGCCAGCAGCTTGGCCAGATCCCCTAATGAAAAACTGTTTTTT
j_gene: TRBJ1-4
abundance: few
d_gene: .
v_gene: TRBV5-1

CDR3aa: CASSQAVGEKLFF
CDR3nt: TGCGCCAGCAGCCAAGCGGTTGGTGAAAAACTGTTTTTT
j_gene: TRBJ1-4
abundance: once
d_gene: .
v_gene: TRBV4-1

CDR3aa: CASSPGGGRSGANVLTF
CDR3nt: TGTGCCAGCAGCCCCGGCGGAGGCCGCTCTGGGGCCAACGTCCTGACTTTC
j_gene: TRBJ2-6
abundance: .
d_gene: .
v_gene: TRBV5-4

CDR3aa: CASRAGTSPPQHF
CDR3nt: TGTGCCAGCAGGGCCGGGACATCTCCGCCCCAGCATTTT
j_gene: TRBJ1-5
abundance: .
d_gene: .
v_gene: TRBV7-2

CDR3aa: CASSIRQGSYEQYF
CDR3nt: TGCGCCAGCAGCATCCGACAGGGGTCCTACGAGCAGTACTTC
j_gene: TRBJ2-7
abundance: once
d_gene: TRBD1
v_gene: TRBV5-1

CDR3aa: CASSWAPTAAKNIQYF
CDR3nt: TGTGCCAGCAGTTGGGCCCCCACGGCTGCCAAAAACATTCAGTACTTC
j_gene: TRBJ2-4
abundance: .
d_gene: .
v_gene: TRBV27

CDR3aa: CSVVVVGSGANVLTF
CDR3nt: TGCAGCGTTGTGGTAGTCGGCTCTGGGGCCAACGTCCTGACTTTC
j_gene: TRBJ2-6
abundance: .
d_gene: .
v_gene: TRBV29-1

CDR3aa: CAWSGGREKLFF
CDR3nt: TGTGCCTGGAGCGGAGGGCGTGAAAAACTGTTTTTT
j_gene: TRBJ1-4
abundance: .
d_gene: .
v_gene: TRBV30

CDR3aa: CASSEEVVNWETQYF
CDR3nt: TGTGCCAGCAGTGAAGAAGTAGTGAATTGGGAGACCCAGTACTTC
j_gene: TRBJ2-5
abundance: .
d_gene: .
v_gene: TRBV6-1

CDR3aa: CASSESPAGSTDTQYF
CDR3nt: TGCGCCAGCAGTGAGTCTCCGGCGGGGTCCACAGATACGCAGTATTTT
j_gene: TRBJ2-3
abundance: .
d_gene: .
v_gene: TRBV10-1

CDR3aa: CASSGTMNTEAFF
CDR3nt: TGCGCCAGCAGCGGGACAATGAACACTGAAGCTTTCTTT
j_gene: TRBJ1-1
abundance: .
d_gene: .
v_gene: TRBV10-1

CDR3aa: CASRGQGTQPQHF
CDR3nt: TGCGCCAGCAGAGGACAGGGGACACAGCCCCAGCATTTT
j_gene: TRBJ1-5
abundance: .
d_gene: TRBD1
v_gene: TRBV10-2

CDR3aa: CASSLPTGITEAFF
CDR3nt: TGTGCCAGCAGCCTTCCGACAGGCATCACTGAAGCTTTCTTT
j_gene: TRBJ1-1
abundance: .
d_gene: .
v_gene: TRBV5-6

CDR3aa: CAWNPGGGDTQYF
CDR3nt: TGTGCCTGGAACCCGGGAGGTGGAGATACGCAGTATTTT
j_gene: TRBJ2-3
abundance: .
d_gene: TRBD2
v_gene: TRBV30

CDR3aa: CAHSGNTIYF
CDR3nt: TGCGCCCACTCTGGAAACACCATATATTTT
j_gene: TRBJ1-3
abundance: .
d_gene: .
v_gene: TRBV5-1

CDR3aa: CASSELALSNQPQHF
CDR3nt: TGTGCCAGCAGTGAACTGGCCCTTAGCAATCAGCCCCAGCATTTT
j_gene: TRBJ1-5
abundance: .
d_gene: .
v_gene: TRBV6-1

CDR3aa: CAISGDRGQETQYF
CDR3nt: TGTGCCATCAGTGGGGACAGGGGGCAAGAGACCCAGTACTTC
j_gene: TRBJ2-5
abundance: .
d_gene: TRBD1
v_gene: TRBV10-3

CDR3aa: CASSSISFGYTF
CDR3nt: TGTGCCAGCAGTTCGATCAGTTTTGGCTACACCTTC
j_gene: TRBJ1-2
abundance: .
d_gene: .
v_gene: TRBV6-2/TRBV6-3

CDR3aa: CSVTTLAGDYEQFF
CDR3nt: TGCAGCGTGACTACTCTCGCGGGGGATTATGAGCAGTTCTTC
j_gene: TRBJ2-1
abundance: .
d_gene: TRBD2
v_gene: TRBV29-1

CDR3aa: CASSGTQVFDEQFF
CDR3nt: TGTGCCAGCAGCGGAACCCAGGTATTCGATGAGCAGTTCTTC
j_gene: TRBJ2-1
abundance: .
d_gene: .
v_gene: TRBV9

CDR3aa: CAWSPGHGNEKLFF
CDR3nt: TGTGCCTGGAGTCCGGGACACGGGAATGAAAAACTGTTTTTT
j_gene: TRBJ1-4
abundance: .
d_gene: .
v_gene: TRBV30

CDR3aa: CASSILLTRVDQPQHF
CDR3nt: TGTGCCAGTAGTATCCTCCTGACTAGGGTTGATCAGCCCCAGCATTTT
j_gene: TRBJ1-5
abundance: .
d_gene: .
v_gene: TRBV19

CDR3aa: CASSFKTWGAHTDTQYF
CDR3nt: TGTGCCAGCAGTTTCAAAACCTGGGGCGCACACACAGATACGCAGTATTTT
j_gene: TRBJ2-3
abundance: .
d_gene: .
v_gene: TRBV27

CDR3aa: CASSPSGQGGTEAFF
CDR3nt: TGTGCCAGCAGTCCGAGCGGACAGGGGGGAACTGAAGCTTTCTTT
j_gene: TRBJ1-1
abundance: few
d_gene: TRBD1
v_gene: TRBV28

CDR3aa: CASSLGGPNVLTF
CDR3nt: TGTGCCAGCAGTTTGGGGGGGCCCAACGTCCTGACTTTC
j_gene: TRBJ2-6
abundance: .
d_gene: .
v_gene: TRBV12-3/TRBV12-4